The present T cell receptor beta chain was sequenced within a study of blood T cell repertoires in COVID-19 (dated by TCRdb to the early 2020s). Study-level background: Collaborator samples came from the United States, Italy and Spain and covered acute and convalescent phases of COVID-19. The material from the prospective study consisted of cDNA or gDNA derived from T cells, B-cell-depleted T cells, or PBMCs. The dataset comprised deeply sampled blood TCRbeta repertoires from subjects exposed to, actively infected with, or recovered from COVID-19. A freely available public database, intended as a resource for researchers studying the immune response to SARS-CoV-2, is where the repertoires were released. The samples were drawn from two sources: the first 160 participants of the ongoing ImmuneRACE study, and 950 to 1,500 subjects contributed by 6 global collaborators. Sample metadata almost always included a de-identified subject ID, COVID-19 status, age in years and sex. HLA class I and class II types, where available, came from metadata supplied by the sample provider rather than from assay-based typing. Broad study findings and their caveats: The amount of clinical and demographic metadata varied by source and participant and was provided uncurated.

Another Seattle source contributed samples from volunteer blood donors who had recovered from COVID-19. Each collaborating institution followed its own protocols to collect whole blood in K2EDTA tubes. For TCRbeta analysis, collaborators shipped samples in one of three forms: frozen whole blood, isolated PBMCs, or DNA extracted from either of those sample types. The trim is 0 bases for V and 2 bases for J, with a gap of 7 bases between the germline ends. The CDR3 sequence holds 14 residues, the cysteine and phenylalanine included. Only the CDR3 region is kept as DNA, spanning 42 bases read in frame from base 1. In the germline V gene, CDR1 corresponds to LGHNA and CDR2 to YNFKEQ. A remark on this clone: It has no known antigen specificity. Nothing much larger sits one base from this clone, and base qualities are not available.

The immunoSEQ Assay, a bias-controlled multiplex PCR, was used to amplify TCRbeta CDR3 regions from genomic DNA. The original pipeline was this. Within the assay, amplification of reference gene primers was used to estimate how many nucleated cells each sample contained. To quantify the absolute abundance of each unique TCRbeta CDR3 rearrangement, sequence reads were collapsed and filtered. For each sample, productive Simpson clonality was calculated as the square root of Simpson's diversity index across productive rearrangements. Here the immuneACCESS table is served through TCRdb, limited to in-frame sequences with V and J called. Missing clones are a known gap in these copies; in checked studies unresolved V genes cover under half, and the rest lacks a known reason. V and J calls and clone size are those listed in that table; D and trimming were worked out from the DNA. The sample contains fewer than 300,000 clones, 88% of them found a single time. The leading ten clones occupy about 4.1% of the sample.

This receptor was taken from a man aged 55-75 years who had recovered from COVID-19. The sequenced sample consisted of peripheral blood. The rearrangement combines TRBV4-2 with TRBJ2-5; the D gene cannot be named for sure. The CDR3 protein sequence reads: CASSQDARQETQYF. The DNA sequence is given as TGTGCCAGCAGCCAAGATGCCAGACAAGAGACCCAGTACTTC.